These T cell receptor beta chains were read from a single sample in a study of regulatory T cells in long-lasting Graves disease. From the multiplex PCR reads, TCRdb called clonotypes with MiXCR, one entry per CDR3 protein. Here the sample spans 450,000 to 500,000 distinct CDR3 sequences, around 15% being singletons. This same sample was also part of a study on T cells in Graves' hyperthyroidism and ophthalmopathy.

The input for sequencing was peripheral blood mononuclear cells (PBMCs), taken at new diagnosis, from a patient treated with antithyroid drugs. The receptors were sampled from a man between 35 and 55 years old with Graves disease. The CDR3 runs from the conserved cysteine through the conserved F or W. A D gene is named only where the DNA matches it firmly. A clone size is listed for some rows: how often the clone was seen (once, few, many), or a class if it is expanded.

V gene	D gene	J gene	clone size	CDR3 DNA	CDR3 protein
TRBV12-5	.	TRBJ1-1	many	TGTGCTAGTGGGGACCCGAACATGAACACTGAAGCTTTCTTT	CASGDPNMNTEAFF
TRBV5-1	TRBD2	TRBJ2-7	few	TGCGCCAGCAGCGAGGGACTAGCGGAGACCTACGAGCAGTACTTC	CASSEGLAETYEQYF
TRBV28	TRBD1	TRBJ1-4	.	TGTGCCAGCACCCTATCGGGACAGGGGTGGACTGAAAAACTGTTTTTT	CASTLSGQGWTEKLFF
TRBV20-1	.	TRBJ2-7	many	TGCAGTGCTAGAGGCAACAGACAAATTTACGAGCAGTACTTC	CSARGNRQIYEQYF
TRBV30	TRBD1	TRBJ2-7	many	TGTGCCTGGAGGGAGACAGGGGGTACACCCTACGAGCAGTACTTC	CAWRETGGTPYEQYF
TRBV7-9	.	TRBJ2-7	few	TGTGCCAGCAGCTTAGCGGGGACGGAGACCTTCTACGAGCAGTACTTC	CASSLAGTETFYEQYF
TRBV29-1	.	TRBJ2-3	many	TGCAGCCCGGGACATGGGTGTCCCACAGATACGCAGTATTTT	CSPGHGCPTDTQYF
TRBV10-1	.	TRBJ1-1	many	TGCGCCAGCAGTGAGTGGGGGACTGAAGCTTTCTTT	CASSEWGTEAFF
TRBV9	.	TRBJ2-5	many	TGTGCCAGCAGCGTAGGATTTCTACCCAACCAAGAGACCCAGTACTTC	CASSVGFLPNQETQYF
TRBV9	.	TRBJ1-1	many	TGTGCCAGCAGCGTAAGCCCTTTGGGGACTGAAGCTTTCTTT	CASSVSPLGTEAFF
TRBV30	.	TRBJ1-2	many	TGTGCCTGGTTTCGGGACTATGGCTACACCTTC	CAWFRDYGYTF
TRBV12-3/TRBV12-4	.	TRBJ2-2	many	TGTGCCAGCAGACCACCCACCGGGGAGCTGTTTTTT	CASRPPTGELFF
TRBV5-4	.	TRBJ2-3	.	TGTGCCAGCAGTGAGCGGAGCAGCACAGATACGCAGTATTTT	CASSERSSTDTQYF
TRBV20-1	.	TRBJ1-3	few	TGCAGTGCTAGAGATCAGGGGCACTCTGGAAACACCATATATTTT	CSARDQGHSGNTIYF
TRBV7-2	TRBD1	TRBJ2-1	few	TGTGCCAGCAGCATAGACAGGGACGGTGAGCAGTTCTTC	CASSIDRDGEQFF
TRBV20-1	TRBD2	TRBJ2-1	many	TGCAGTGCTAGAGCTAGCGGGCTCTCCTACAATGAGCAGTTCTTC	CSARASGLSYNEQFF
TRBV19	.	TRBJ1-5	few	TGTGCCAGTAGTATTTACGGTGGTAGCAATCAGCCCCAGCATTTT	CASSIYGGSNQPQHF
TRBV11-2	TRBD2	TRBJ2-1	few	TGTGCCAGCAGCAGATCCCAGCGGGGCCCCTACAATGAGCAGTTCTTC	CASSRSQRGPYNEQFF
TRBV5-5	TRBD2	TRBJ2-3	many	TGTGCCAGCAGCCTTAGCGGGAGCGACTCAGATACGCAGTATTTT	CASSLSGSDSDTQYF
TRBV12-3/TRBV12-4	.	TRBJ2-7	many	TGTGCCAGCAGACCCAAACAGGGAAGCTACGAGCAGTACTTC	CASRPKQGSYEQYF
TRBV11-2	.	TRBJ2-7	many	TGTGCCAGCAGCTTAGATAGGGGCCCAAACTACGAGCAGTACTTC	CASSLDRGPNYEQYF
TRBV5-1	.	TRBJ1-1	many	TGCGCCAGCAGCTTGGCCGCATCAAGGTCCACTGAAGCTTTCTTT	CASSLAASRSTEAFF
TRBV7-9	TRBD1	TRBJ2-3	.	TGTGCCAGCAGCCGGGACAGGATAGTGGATACGCAGTATTTT	CASSRDRIVDTQYF